This entry lists 17 T cell receptor beta chains sequenced from one sample in a study of Graves' ophthalmopathy and Graves' hyperthyroidism. RNA served as the template for amplifying TCR beta CDR3 regions. In the first round, RT-PCR was carried out with HTBI primers, and a multiplex PCR formed the second round. One entry per CDR3 protein results from TCRdb running MiXCR on the multiplex PCR reads. The sample yields about 340,000 distinct CDR3 sequences, about a sixth seen once. Sequencing input: peripheral blood. These receptor sequences come from an adult man with Graves' ophthalmopathy.

In regard to this clonotype: Given a much more abundant clone one base away, this may be a read error. As the CDR3 is not closed by the conserved phenylalanine or tryptophan, this likely results from a read error. The V and J genes are TRBV6-4 and TRBJ1-1, with no clear D. V dropped 6 bases and J dropped 1 base, with 3 bases sitting between them. This CDR3 is built from 11 residues. Per the germline V gene, CDR1 is MRHNA and CDR2 is SNTAGT. The CDR3 sequence is CASRKNTEAFL. In DNA, the CDR3 is TGTGCCAGCAGGAAGAACACTGAAGCTTTCCTT.

As for this clonotype: One end of the junction varies from germline; a read error may be responsible. The chain combines TRBV7-8 with TRBJ2-5; D tentatively fits TRBD1 or TRBD2 (6 bases each). CDR1 is SGHVS, CDR2 FQNEAQ, per germline. This CDR3 is built from 14 residues. The CDR3 sequence is CARSSTTGGETQYF. As DNA, the CDR3 is TGTGCCCGCAGCTCAACGACAGGAGGGGAGACCCAGTACTTC.

There are a few counts of this clonotype. V and J are TRBV12-3 or TRBV12-4 and TRBJ2-7; 7 positions agree with TRBD1. The CDR3 runs to 12 residues. V shed 3 bases, J shed 5 bases, and the junction held 1 base outside the gene matches. The CDR3 DNA reads TGTGCCAGCAGTTTGGGACAGAACGAGCAGTACTTC. It codes for CASSLGQNEQYF.

This clonotype was picked up many times. This chain joins TRBV6-2 or TRBV6-3 and TRBJ2-7; D is unclear. Germline V gives CDR1 MNHEY, CDR2 SVGEGT. V lost 2 bases and J 6 bases, leaving 8 bases between the germline ends. This CDR3 has 12 residues. CDR3 sequence reads: CASSYRSREQYF. The DNA for the CDR3 is TGTGCCAGCAGTTACCGGAGCCGCGAGCAGTACTTC.

There are many counts of this clonotype. The chain couples TRBV19 to TRBJ1-2; D call uncertain. The CDR3 extends over 14 amino acids. Between the trimmed V and J ends, which lost 5 bases and 5 bases, there was a span of 15 bases. Looked up from germline, CDR1 is LNHDA and CDR2 is SQIVND (reference sequence). The CDR3 region has the DNA TGTGCCAGTAGTCCGGACGGAACCGCGTATGGCTACACCTTC. Encoded protein: CASSPDGTAYGYTF. Using reference TRBV19 and TRBJ1-2 for the parts outside the CDR3, the full variable domain is DGGITQSPKYLFRKEGQNVTLSCEQNLNHDAMYWYRQDPGQGLRLIYYSQIVNDFQKGDIAEGYSVSREKKESFPLTVTSAQKNPTAFYLCASSPDGTAYGYTFGSGTRLTVV.

This clonotype showed up just a few times. The chain is built from TRBV12-3 or TRBV12-4 and TRBJ1-1; maybe TRBD1 (6 bases). The CDR3 is 15 amino acids. V lost 6 bases and J lost 1, with 15 bases in between. CDR3 in DNA: TGTGCCAGCAGGGTGCAGATGGGGGCGAACACTGAAGCTTTCTTT. Translation gives CASRVQMGANTEAFF.

V gene TRBV27 combines with J gene TRBJ2-5; D tentatively reads TRBD1 or TRBD2 (5 bases each). The V and J ends lost 8 bases and 5 bases respectively, with 21 bases between them. The CDR3 has 15 amino acids. Germline loops: CDR1 MNHEY, CDR2 SMNVEV (reference sequence). CDR3 sequence: CASASSGTAGETQYF. CDR3 in DNA: TGTGCCAGCGCCTCCTCGGGGACCGCCGGGGAGACCCAGTACTTC.

This clonotype was recorded at least ten times. This sequence joins TRBV7-2 and TRBJ1-2; the match to TRBD1 covers 7 bases. Germline V gives CDR1 SGHTA, CDR2 FQGNSA. V was clipped by 5 bases and J by 2 bases; unmatched bases: 8. This CDR3 spans 15 amino acids. In nucleotides, the CDR3 is TGTGCCAGCAGCGCGGGACAGCCAACAAACTATGGCTACACCTTC. It codes for CASSAGQPTNYGYTF.

This chain uses TRBV12-3 or TRBV12-4 with TRBJ2-2; 8 bases are shared with TRBD1. CDR3 length: 16 amino acids. J lost 6 bases, V lost 7 bases, and 13 bases had no gene match. DNA for the CDR3: TGTGCCAGCAACCCTAGACCGGGACAGGTTCCCGGGGAGCTGTTTTTT. Protein sequence: CASNPRPGQVPGELFF.

The table lists this clonotype with many counts. The J gene is TRBJ1-2, the V gene TRBV6-5; a possible D gene is TRBD1 (5 bases). Trimming stripped 0 bases from V and 5 bases from J, with 7 bases between. Germline loops: CDR1 MNHEY, CDR2 SVGAGI. This CDR3 spans 13 amino acids. DNA of the CDR3: TGTGCCAGCAGTTACTCGACAGTATATGGCTACACCTTC. This translates into CASSYSTVYGYTF.

Details on this clonotype: The junction differs from germline at one of its ends, possibly a read error. This chain connects TRBV20-1 to TRBJ1-2; tentative D call: TRBD1 (5 bases). Germline V gene data show CDR1 as DFQATT and CDR2 as SNEGSKA (reference sequence). CDR3 length: 12 amino acids. The CDR3 protein is CSAHEGEYGYIF. CDR3 DNA sequence: TGCAGTGCTCACGAAGGGGAATATGGCTACATCTTC.

Many counts were recorded for this clonotype. The J gene is TRBJ1-2, the V gene TRBV15; D uncertain. CDR3 length: 13 amino acids. V lost 5 bases to trimming and J lost 4 bases, with 11 bases between them. Germline CDR1 and CDR2: LNHNV and YYDKDF (reference sequence). This CDR3 is CATSPTEGYGYTF. CDR3 in DNA: TGTGCCACCAGCCCCACGGAGGGCTATGGCTACACCTTC.

At least ten counts were recorded for this clonotype. J is TRBJ1-5 and V is TRBV6-1; D remains unclear. V was cut by 1 base and J by 1 base, with 2 bases left in between. Germline V gene lookup returns CDR1 MNHNS and CDR2 SASEGT. This CDR3 is built from 13 residues. CDR3 sequence reads: CASSEGSNQPQHF. The DNA of the CDR3 is TGTGCCAGCAGTGAAGGGAGCAATCAGCCCCAGCATTTT.

CDR3 amino acids: CAAGSPYEQYF. The CDR3 nucleotides are TGTGCAGCAGGCTCCCCCTACGAGCAGTACTTC. V gene TRBV6-2 or TRBV6-3 combines with J gene TRBJ2-7; D remains unclear. Germline-derived CDR1 and CDR2 are MNHEY and SVGEGT. CDR3 length equals 11 residues.

The chain carries TRBV15 and TRBJ2-2; 10 nucleotides align to TRBD2. Trimming cost V 1 base and J 2 bases; bases outside gene matches: 4. Germline CDR1 and CDR2: LNHNV and YYDKDF (reference sequence). This CDR3 region has 17 residues. This CDR3 reads CATSRGSGRANTGELFF. CDR3 DNA sequence: TGTGCCACCAGCAGAGGAAGCGGGAGGGCCAACACCGGGGAGCTGTTTTTT.

This sequence joins TRBV30 and TRBJ1-1; 7 bases are shared with TRBD1. This CDR3 is built from 11 residues. Unmatched junction bases numbered 1, after V lost 4 bases and J lost 5 bases. CDR1 is GTSNPN, CDR2 SVGIG, per germline (reference sequence). The DNA of the CDR3 is TGTGCCTGGAACAGGGGAACTGAAGCTTTCTTT. As protein: CAWNRGTEAFF.

Ten or more counts support this clonotype. This sequence joins TRBV19 and TRBJ1-6; 9 positions agree with TRBD1. Germline V gene data show CDR1 as LNHDA and CDR2 as SQIVND (reference sequence). V dropped 4 bases and J dropped 10; count of bases not matched to a gene: 8. This CDR3 spans 15 amino acids. DNA for the CDR3: TGTGCCAGTAGTAGACTGGACAGGGGTTTGTCACCCCTCCACTTT. Encoded protein: CASSRLDRGLSPLHF.